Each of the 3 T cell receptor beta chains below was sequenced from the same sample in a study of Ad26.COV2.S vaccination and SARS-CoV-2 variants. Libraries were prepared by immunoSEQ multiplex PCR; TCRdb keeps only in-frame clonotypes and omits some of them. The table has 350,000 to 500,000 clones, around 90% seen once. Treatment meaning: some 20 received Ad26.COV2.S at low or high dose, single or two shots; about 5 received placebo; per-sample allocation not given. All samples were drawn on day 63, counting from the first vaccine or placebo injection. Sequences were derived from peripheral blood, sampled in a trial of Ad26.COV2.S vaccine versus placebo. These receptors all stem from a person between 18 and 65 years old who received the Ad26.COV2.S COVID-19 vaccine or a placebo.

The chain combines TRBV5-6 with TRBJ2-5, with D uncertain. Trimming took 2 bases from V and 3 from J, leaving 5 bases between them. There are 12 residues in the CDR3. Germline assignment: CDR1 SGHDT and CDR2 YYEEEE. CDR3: CASSLSKETQYF. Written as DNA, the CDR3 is TGTGCCAGCAGCTTATCGAAAGAGACCCAGTACTTC.

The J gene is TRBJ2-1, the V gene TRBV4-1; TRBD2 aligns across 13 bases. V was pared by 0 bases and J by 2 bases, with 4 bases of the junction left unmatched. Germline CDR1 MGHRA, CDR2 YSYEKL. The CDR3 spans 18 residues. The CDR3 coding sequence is TGCGCCAGCAGCCAAGACCGGACTAGCGGGAGTCCCTACAATGAGCAGTTCTTC. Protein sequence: CASSQDRTSGSPYNEQFF.

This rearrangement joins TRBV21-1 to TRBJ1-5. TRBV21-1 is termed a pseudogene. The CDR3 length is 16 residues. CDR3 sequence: CASSKGTAYSNQPQHF. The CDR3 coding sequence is TGTGCCAGCAGCAAAGGGACGGCATATAGCAATCAGCCCCAGCATTTT.